The T cell receptor beta chain under discussion was sequenced for a study of blood T cell repertoires in COVID-19. Measured with immunoSEQ multiplex PCR; TCRdb has only the in-frame clones, and not every one. Among more than 85,000 clones listed, 84% were seen once. The clonotype originates from a woman aged 50 to 65 with acute or convalescent COVID-19. Source material: peripheral blood.

CDR3 amino acids: CASSQGDRGQEKLFF. CDR3 nucleotides: TGCGCCAGCAGCCAAGGCGACAGGGGGCAGGAAAAACTGTTTTTT. The rearrangement joins TRBV4-1 to TRBJ1-4; 10 bases fit TRBD1. This CDR3 has 15 amino acids. V lost 1 base, J lost 8 bases, and 4 bases stayed unmatched. Germline assignment: CDR1 MGHRA and CDR2 YSYEKL.